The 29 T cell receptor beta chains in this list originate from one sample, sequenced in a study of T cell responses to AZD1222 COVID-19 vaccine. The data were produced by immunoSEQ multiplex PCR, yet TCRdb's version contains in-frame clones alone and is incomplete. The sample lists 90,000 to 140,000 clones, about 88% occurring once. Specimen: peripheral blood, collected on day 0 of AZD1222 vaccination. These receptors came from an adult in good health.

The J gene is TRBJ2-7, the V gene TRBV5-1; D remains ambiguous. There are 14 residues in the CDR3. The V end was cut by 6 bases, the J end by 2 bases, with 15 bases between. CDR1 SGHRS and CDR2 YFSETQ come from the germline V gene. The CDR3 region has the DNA TGCGCCAGCACCTCCGGCGACACCACCTACGAGCAGTACTTC. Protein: CASTSGDTTYEQYF.

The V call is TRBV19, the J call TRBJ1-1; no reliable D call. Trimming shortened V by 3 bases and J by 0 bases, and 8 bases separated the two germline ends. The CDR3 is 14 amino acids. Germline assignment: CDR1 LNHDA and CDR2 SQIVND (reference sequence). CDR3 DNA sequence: TGTGCCAGTAGTATTTTCCCAATGAACACTGAAGCTTTCTTT. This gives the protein CASSIFPMNTEAFF.

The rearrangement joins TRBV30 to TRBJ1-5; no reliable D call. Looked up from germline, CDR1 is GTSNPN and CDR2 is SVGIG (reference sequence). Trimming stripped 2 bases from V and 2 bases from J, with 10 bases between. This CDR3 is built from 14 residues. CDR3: CAWSLGYGNQPQHF. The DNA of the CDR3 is TGTGCCTGGAGTTTGGGGTATGGCAATCAGCCCCAGCATTTT.

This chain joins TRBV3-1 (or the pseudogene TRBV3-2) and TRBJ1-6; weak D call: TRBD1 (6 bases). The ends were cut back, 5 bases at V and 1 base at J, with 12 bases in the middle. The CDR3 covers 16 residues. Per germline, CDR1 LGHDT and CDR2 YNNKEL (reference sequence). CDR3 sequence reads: CASSTRGGSYNSPLHF. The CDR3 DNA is TGTGCCAGCAGCACACGAGGGGGTTCCTATAATTCACCCCTCCACTTT.

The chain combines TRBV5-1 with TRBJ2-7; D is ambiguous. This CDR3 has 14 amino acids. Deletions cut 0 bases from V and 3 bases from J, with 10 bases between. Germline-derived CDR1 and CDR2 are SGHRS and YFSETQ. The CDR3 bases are TGCGCCAGCAGCTTGGGTAACCCTGTCTACGAGCAGTACTTC. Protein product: CASSLGNPVYEQYF.

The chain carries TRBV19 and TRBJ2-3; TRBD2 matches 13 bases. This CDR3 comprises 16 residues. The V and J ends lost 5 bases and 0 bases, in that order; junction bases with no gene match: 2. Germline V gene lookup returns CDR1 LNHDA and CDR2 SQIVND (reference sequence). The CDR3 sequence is CASSQLAGGSTDTQYF. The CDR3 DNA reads TGTGCCAGTAGTCAACTAGCGGGAGGGAGCACAGATACGCAGTATTTT.

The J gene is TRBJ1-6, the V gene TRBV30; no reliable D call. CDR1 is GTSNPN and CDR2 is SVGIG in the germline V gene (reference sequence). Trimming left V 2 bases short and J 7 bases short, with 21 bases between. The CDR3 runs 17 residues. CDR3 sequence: CAWSSTPGVPGNSPLHF. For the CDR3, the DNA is TGTGCCTGGAGTTCTACCCCAGGAGTGCCTGGGAATTCACCCCTCCACTTT. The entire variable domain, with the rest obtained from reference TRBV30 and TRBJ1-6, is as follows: SQTIHQWPATLVQPVGSPLSLECTVEGTSNPNLYWYRQAAGRGLQLLFYSVGIGQISSEVPQNLSASRPQDRQFILSSKKLLLSDSGFYLCAWSSTPGVPGNSPLHFGNGTRLTVT.

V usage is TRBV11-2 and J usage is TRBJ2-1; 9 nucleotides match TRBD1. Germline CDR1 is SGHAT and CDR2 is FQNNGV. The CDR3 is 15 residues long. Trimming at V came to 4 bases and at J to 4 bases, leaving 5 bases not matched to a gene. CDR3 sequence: CASSSRDREYNEQFF. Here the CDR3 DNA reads TGTGCCAGCAGCTCCCGGGACAGGGAGTACAATGAGCAGTTCTTC.

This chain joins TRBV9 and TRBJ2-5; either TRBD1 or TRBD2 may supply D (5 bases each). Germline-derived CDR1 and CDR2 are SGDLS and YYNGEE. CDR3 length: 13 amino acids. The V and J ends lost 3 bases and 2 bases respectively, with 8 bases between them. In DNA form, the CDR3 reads TGTGCCAGCAGCGGTGGGGGTCAAGAGACCCAGTACTTC. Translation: CASSGGGQETQYF.

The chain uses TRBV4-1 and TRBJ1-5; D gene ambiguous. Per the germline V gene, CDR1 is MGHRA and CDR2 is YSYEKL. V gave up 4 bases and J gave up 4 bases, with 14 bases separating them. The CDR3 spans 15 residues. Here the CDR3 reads CASSPGSSLNQPQHF. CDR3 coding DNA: TGCGCCAGCAGCCCTGGGTCCTCCTTAAATCAGCCCCAGCATTTT.

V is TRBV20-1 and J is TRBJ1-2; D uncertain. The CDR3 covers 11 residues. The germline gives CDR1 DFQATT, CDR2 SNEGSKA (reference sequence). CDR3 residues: CRTGNNYGYTF. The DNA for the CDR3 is TGCAGAACGGGCAATAACTATGGCTACACCTTC.

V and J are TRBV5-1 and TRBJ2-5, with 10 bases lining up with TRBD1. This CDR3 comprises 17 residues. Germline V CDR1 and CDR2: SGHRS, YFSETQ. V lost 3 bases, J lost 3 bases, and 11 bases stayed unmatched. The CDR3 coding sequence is TGCGCCAGCAGCTCAGGCGGGACAGGGGTTACCGAAGAGACCCAGTACTTC. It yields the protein CASSSGGTGVTEETQYF.

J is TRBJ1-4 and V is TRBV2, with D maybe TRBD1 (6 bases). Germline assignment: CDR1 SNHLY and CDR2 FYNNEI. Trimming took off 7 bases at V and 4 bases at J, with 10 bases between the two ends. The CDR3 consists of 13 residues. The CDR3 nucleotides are TGTGCCAGCAACGGACAGCTTAATGAAAAACTGTTTTTT. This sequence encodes CASNGQLNEKLFF.

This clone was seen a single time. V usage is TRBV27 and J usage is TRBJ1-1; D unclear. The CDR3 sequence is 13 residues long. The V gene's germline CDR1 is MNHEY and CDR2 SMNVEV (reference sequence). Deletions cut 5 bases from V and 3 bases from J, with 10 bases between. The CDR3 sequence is CASSKPPHTEAFF. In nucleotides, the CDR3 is TGTGCCAGCAGTAAACCGCCGCACACTGAAGCTTTCTTT.

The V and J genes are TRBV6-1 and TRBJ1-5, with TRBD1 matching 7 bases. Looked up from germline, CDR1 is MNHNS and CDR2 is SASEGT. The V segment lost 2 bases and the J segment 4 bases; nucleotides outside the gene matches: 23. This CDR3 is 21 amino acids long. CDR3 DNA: TGTGCCAGCAGTGAACTTCCGACAGGGTTAGGGCTAGGGTTGACTAATCAGCCCCAGCATTTT. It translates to CASSELPTGLGLGLTNQPQHF.

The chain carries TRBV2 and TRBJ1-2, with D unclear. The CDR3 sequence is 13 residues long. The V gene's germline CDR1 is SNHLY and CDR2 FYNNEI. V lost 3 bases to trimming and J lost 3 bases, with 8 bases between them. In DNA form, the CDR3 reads TGTGCCAGCAGTGAGAGGGCCTACTATGGCTACACCTTC. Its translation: CASSERAYYGYTF.

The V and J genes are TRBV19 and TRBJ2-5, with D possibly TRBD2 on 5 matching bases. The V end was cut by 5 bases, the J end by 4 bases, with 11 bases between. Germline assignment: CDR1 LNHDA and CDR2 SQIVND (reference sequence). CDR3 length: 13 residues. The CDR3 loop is CASSFDSVETQYF. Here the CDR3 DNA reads TGTGCCAGTAGTTTCGATAGCGTAGAGACCCAGTACTTC.

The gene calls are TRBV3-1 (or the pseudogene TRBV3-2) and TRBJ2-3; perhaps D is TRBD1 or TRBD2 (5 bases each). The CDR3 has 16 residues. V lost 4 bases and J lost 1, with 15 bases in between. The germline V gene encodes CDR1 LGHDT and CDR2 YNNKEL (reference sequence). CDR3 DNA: TGTGCCAGCAGCCGACAGAGCGGAGTTGGCACAGATACGCAGTATTTT. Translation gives CASSRQSGVGTDTQYF.

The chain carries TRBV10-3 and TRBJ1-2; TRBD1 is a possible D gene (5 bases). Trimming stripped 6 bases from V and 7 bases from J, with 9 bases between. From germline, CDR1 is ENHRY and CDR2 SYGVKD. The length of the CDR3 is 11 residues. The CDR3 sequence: CAIRGVGGYTF. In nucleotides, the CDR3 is TGTGCCATCAGGGGGGTCGGTGGCTACACCTTC.

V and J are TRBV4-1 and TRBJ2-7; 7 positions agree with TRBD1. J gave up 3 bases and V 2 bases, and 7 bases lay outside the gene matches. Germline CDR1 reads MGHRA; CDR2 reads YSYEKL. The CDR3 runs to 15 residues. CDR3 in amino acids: CASSQSGTAYYEQYF. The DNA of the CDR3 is TGCGCCAGCAGCCAATCAGGGACAGCTTACTACGAGCAGTACTTC.

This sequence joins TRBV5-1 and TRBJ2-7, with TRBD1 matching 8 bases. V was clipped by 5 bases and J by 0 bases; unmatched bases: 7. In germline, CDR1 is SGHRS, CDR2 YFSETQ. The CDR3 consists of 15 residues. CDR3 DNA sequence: TGCGCCAGCAGAAAACAGGGGGTGGACTCCTACGAGCAGTACTTC. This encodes CASRKQGVDSYEQYF.

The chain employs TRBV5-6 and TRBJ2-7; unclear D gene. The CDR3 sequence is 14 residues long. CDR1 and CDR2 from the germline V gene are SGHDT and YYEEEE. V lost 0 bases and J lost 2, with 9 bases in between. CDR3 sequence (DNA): TGTGCCAGCAGCTTGGCGGGTAGCACCTACGAGCAGTACTTC. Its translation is CASSLAGSTYEQYF.

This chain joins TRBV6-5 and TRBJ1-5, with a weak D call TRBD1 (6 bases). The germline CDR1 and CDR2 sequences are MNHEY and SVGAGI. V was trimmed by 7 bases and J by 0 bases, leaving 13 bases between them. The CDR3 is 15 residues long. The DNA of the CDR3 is TGTGCCAGCAAAAACAGGGAATATAGCAATCAGCCCCAGCATTTT. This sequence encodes CASKNREYSNQPQHF.

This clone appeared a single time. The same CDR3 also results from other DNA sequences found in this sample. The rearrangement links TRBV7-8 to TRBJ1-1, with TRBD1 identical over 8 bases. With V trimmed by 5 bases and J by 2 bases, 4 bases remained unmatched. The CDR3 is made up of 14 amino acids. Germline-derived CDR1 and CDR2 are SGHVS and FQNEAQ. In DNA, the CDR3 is TGTGCCAGCAGCCGAGGACAGGGCAACACTGAAGCTTTCTTT. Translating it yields CASSRGQGNTEAFF.

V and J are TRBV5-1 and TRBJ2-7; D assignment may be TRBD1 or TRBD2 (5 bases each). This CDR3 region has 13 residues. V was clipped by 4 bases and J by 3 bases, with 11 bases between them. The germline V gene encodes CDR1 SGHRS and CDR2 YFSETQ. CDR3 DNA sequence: TGCGCCAGCAGCACGGGTGGGGGCTACGAGCAGTACTTC. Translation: CASSTGGGYEQYF.

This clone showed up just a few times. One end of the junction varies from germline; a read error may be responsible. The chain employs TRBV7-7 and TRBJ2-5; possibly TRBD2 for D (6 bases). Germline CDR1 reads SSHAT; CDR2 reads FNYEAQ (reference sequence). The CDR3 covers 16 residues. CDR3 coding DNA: TGTGCTAGCAGTAGGGGACTCTCCCCAAACCGAGAGACCCAGTACTTC. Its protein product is CASSRGLSPNRETQYF.

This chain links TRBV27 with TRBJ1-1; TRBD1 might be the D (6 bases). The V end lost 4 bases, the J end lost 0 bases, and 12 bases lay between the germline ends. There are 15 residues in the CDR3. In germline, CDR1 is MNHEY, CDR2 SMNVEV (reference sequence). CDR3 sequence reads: CASSSRTEMNTEAFF. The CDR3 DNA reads TGTGCCAGCAGTTCCCGGACAGAAATGAACACTGAAGCTTTCTTT.

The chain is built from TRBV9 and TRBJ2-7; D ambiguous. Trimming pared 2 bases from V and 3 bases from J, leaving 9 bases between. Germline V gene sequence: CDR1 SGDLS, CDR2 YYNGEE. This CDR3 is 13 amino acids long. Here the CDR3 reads CASSVRQNYEQYF. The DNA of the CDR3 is TGTGCCAGCAGCGTTCGGCAAAACTACGAGCAGTACTTC.

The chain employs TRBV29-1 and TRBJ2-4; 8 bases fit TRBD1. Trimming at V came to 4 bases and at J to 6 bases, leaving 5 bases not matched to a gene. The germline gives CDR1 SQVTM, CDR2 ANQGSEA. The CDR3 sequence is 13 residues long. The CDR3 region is CSVVDRGPNIQYF. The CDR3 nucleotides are TGCAGCGTTGTAGACAGGGGTCCAAACATTCAGTACTTC. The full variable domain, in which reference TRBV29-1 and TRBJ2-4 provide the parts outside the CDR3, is SAVISQKPSRDICQRGTSLTIQCQVDSQVTMMFWYRQQPGQSLTLIATANQGSEATYESGFVIDKFPISRPNLTFSTLTVSNMSPEDSSIYLCSVVDRGPNIQYFGAGTRLSVL.